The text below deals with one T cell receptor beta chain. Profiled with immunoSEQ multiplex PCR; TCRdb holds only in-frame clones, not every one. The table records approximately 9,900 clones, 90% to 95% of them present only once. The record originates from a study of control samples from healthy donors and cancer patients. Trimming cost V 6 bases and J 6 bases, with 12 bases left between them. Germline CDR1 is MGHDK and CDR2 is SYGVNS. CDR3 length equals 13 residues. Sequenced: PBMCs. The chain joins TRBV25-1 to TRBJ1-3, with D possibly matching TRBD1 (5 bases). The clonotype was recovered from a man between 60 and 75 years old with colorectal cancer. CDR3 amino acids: CASSRPGENTIYF. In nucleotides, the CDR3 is TGTGCCAGCAGCAGACCGGGGGAAAACACCATATATTTT.